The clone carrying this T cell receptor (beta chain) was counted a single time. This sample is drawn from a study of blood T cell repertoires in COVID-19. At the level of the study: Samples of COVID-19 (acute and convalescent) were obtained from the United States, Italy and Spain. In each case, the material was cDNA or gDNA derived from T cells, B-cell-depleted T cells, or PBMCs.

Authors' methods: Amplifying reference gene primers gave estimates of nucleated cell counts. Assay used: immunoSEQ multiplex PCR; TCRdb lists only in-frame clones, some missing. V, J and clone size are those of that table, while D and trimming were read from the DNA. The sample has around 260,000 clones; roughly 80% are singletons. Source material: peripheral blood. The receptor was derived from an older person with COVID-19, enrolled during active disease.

CDR3 sequence: CATSGTRWEQFF. The CDR3 coding sequence is TGTGCCACCAGCGGTACTAGGTGGGAGCAGTTCTTC. V gene TRBV15 combines with J gene TRBJ2-1; perhaps TRBD2 as D (5 bases). The CDR3 covers 12 residues. CDR1 LNHNV and CDR2 YYDKDF come from the germline V gene (reference sequence). Trimming took 5 bases from V and 10 from J, leaving 12 bases between them.